This T cell receptor beta chain was captured in a study of cytomegalovirus exposure and HLA in healthy donors. Germline V gene lookup returns CDR1 SGHNT and CDR2 YYREEE (reference sequence). V was cut by 4 bases and J by 0 bases, with 20 bases left in between. The CDR3 is 18 amino acids. Libraries were prepared by immunoSEQ multiplex PCR; TCRdb keeps only in-frame clonotypes and omits some of them. The sample holds approximately 180,000 clones; more than 75% are singletons and the top ten take less than 3.5%. This TCR was recovered from a man between 18 and 29 years old in good health and CMV-seropositive. The genes are TRBV5-4 and TRBJ2-1; tentatively, D is TRBD2 (5 bases). Sequenced: PBMCs. The CDR3: CASSRSTAGVGSYNEQFF. In DNA form, the CDR3 reads TGTGCCAGCAGCCGCTCGACCGCCGGGGTGGGCTCCTACAATGAGCAGTTCTTC.